Shown below are 3 T cell receptor beta chains from a single sample sequenced in a study of breast tumors, draining lymph nodes, adjacent tissues (dated by TCRdb to about 2016). The library was produced with multiplex PCR. Sequenced using an Illumina HiSeq 2000. TCRdb handled the public reads itself, with Q25 trimming in fastp and clone calling in MiXCR, and kept productive beta chains. Every distinct CDR3 protein forms one entry, paired with its most common genes and DNA. The sample table shows some 130,000 distinct CDR3 sequences, and 20% are seen once. The top ten hold more than 3% of the sample. The lymph node samples were taken from the axillary draining lymph nodes of breast cancer patients. Sequences were obtained from axillary lymph node tissue. The receptors shown here come from a female donor with breast cancer. Some clones in this sample may be carry-over from other donors' samples.

The J gene is TRBJ1-1, the V gene TRBV11-2, with 10 nucleotides matching TRBD1. V gave up 3 bases and J gave up 1 base; unmatched junction bases: 8. This CDR3 spans 17 amino acids. The V gene's germline CDR1 is SGHAT and CDR2 FQNNGV. Here the CDR3 DNA reads TGTGCCAGCAGCTTCTTAAGACAGGGGGCAGCGAACACTGAAGCTTTCTTT. Amino acids: CASSFLRQGAANTEAFF.

The chain uses TRBV6-1 and TRBJ2-1, with 8 bases that match TRBD2. The CDR3 spans 15 residues. Germline V CDR1 and CDR2: MNHNS, SASEGT. J was trimmed by 4 bases and V by 5 bases; bases with no gene match: 7. CDR3 coding DNA: TGTGCCAGCAGTCCCCGAGCGGGGGATTACAATGAGCAGTTCTTC. Translation gives CASSPRAGDYNEQFF.

This clonotype has a count of ten or more. The chain recombines TRBV10-3 with TRBJ2-3; TRBD2 aligns across 10 bases. V gave up 3 bases and J gave up 0 bases; unmatched junction bases: 9. The CDR3 length is 18 residues. Germline CDR1 and CDR2: ENHRY and SYGVKD. The DNA for the CDR3 is TGTGCCATCAGTGATCGGCTAGCGGGAGTCGGAAGCACAGATACGCAGTATTTT. It encodes CAISDRLAGVGSTDTQYF.